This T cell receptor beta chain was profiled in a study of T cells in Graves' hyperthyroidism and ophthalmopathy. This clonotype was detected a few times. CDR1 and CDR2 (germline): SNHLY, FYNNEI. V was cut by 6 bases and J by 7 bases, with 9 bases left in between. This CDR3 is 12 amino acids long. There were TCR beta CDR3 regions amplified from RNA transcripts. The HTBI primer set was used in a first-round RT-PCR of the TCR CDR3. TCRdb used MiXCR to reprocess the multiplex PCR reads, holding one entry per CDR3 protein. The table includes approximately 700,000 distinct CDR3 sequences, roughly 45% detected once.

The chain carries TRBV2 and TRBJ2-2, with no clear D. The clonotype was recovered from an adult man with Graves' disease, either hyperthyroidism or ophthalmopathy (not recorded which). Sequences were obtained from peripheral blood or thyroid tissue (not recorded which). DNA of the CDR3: TGTGCCAGCAGAGATTCCCACGGGGAGCTGTTTTTT. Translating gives CASRDSHGELFF.